Each of the 10 T cell receptor beta chains below was sequenced from the same sample in a study of T-cell reconstitution after alpha-beta-depleted transplantation in children. Molecular barcoding with unique molecular identifiers was used for the TCRbeta library. TCRdb used MiXCR to reprocess the PCR reads, holding one entry per CDR3 protein. This sample has around 500,000 distinct CDR3 sequences; about an eighth occur once, and the top ten carry 4.5% to 6%. The material sequenced was PBMCs from the stem cell graft donor, taken from the stem cell graft. The receptors stem from a human donor who donated a stem cell graft to a child with combined immunodeficiency.

The chain joins TRBV10-3 to TRBJ2-6, with no clear D. This CDR3 contains 17 residues. Trimming took 7 bases from V and 0 from J, leaving 16 bases between them. Germline loops: CDR1 ENHRY, CDR2 SYGVKD. Here the CDR3 reads CAIKAAMSISGANVLTF. CDR3 in DNA: TGTGCCATCAAGGCGGCCATGTCAATCTCTGGGGCCAACGTCCTGACTTTC.

This chain joins TRBV6-5 and TRBJ1-5; D gene ambiguous. CDR3 length equals 17 residues. Trimming shortened V by 0 bases and J by 0 bases, and 12 bases separated the two germline ends. CDR1 and CDR2 from the germline V gene are MNHEY and SVGAGI. The CDR3 DNA reads TGTGCCAGCAGTTACTCCCCAGACCTTTATAGCAATCAGCCCCAGCATTTT. Translating it yields CASSYSPDLYSNQPQHF.

This clonotype was observed a handful of times. V is TRBV13 and J is TRBJ2-3; 9 bases are a match to TRBD2. V lost 6 bases and J lost 0; bases outside the gene matches: 7. In germline, CDR1 is PRHDT, CDR2 FYEKMQ (reference sequence). CDR3 length: 16 amino acids. The CDR3 here is CASSRAGGPSTDTQYF. CDR3 coding DNA: TGTGCCAGCAGTCGAGCGGGGGGCCCTAGCACAGATACGCAGTATTTT.

The V and J genes are TRBV6-5 and TRBJ1-1; 8 bases fit TRBD1. CDR3 size: 15 residues. Germline loops: CDR1 MNHEY, CDR2 SVGAGI. V trimming: 2 bases; J trimming: 4 bases; junction bases outside the gene matches: 6. The CDR3 spells CASSYQDRASTEAFF. The CDR3 bases are TGTGCCAGCAGTTACCAGGACAGGGCAAGCACTGAAGCTTTCTTT.

The rearrangement uses TRBV6-1 and TRBJ2-5; D tentatively reads TRBD1 or TRBD2 (6 bases each). V dropped 8 bases and J dropped 7 bases, with 23 bases sitting between them. CDR3 length: 15 amino acids. Germline CDR1 MNHNS, CDR2 SASEGT. The CDR3 nucleotides read TGTGCCAGCTCCACTGCCGGGCCGGGGGCCGGGACCCAGTACTTC. Residues: CASSTAGPGAGTQYF.

This clonotype was seen a handful of times. The chain recombines TRBV9 with TRBJ2-7; no clear D gene. V lost 3 bases, J lost 3 bases, and 16 bases lay in between. Germline V gene lookup returns CDR1 SGDLS and CDR2 YYNGEE. This CDR3 spans 15 amino acids. CDR3: CASSAHPRQRYEQYF. The CDR3 nucleotides read TGTGCCAGCAGCGCCCACCCCCGGCAGCGCTACGAGCAGTACTTC. Using reference TRBV9 and TRBJ2-7 for the parts outside the CDR3, the full variable domain is DSGVTQTPKHLITATGQRVTLRCSPRSGDLSVYWYQQSLDQGLQFLIQYYNGEERAKGNILERFSAQQFPDLHSELNLSSLELGDSALYFCASSAHPRQRYEQYFGPGTRLTVT.

The gene calls are TRBV4-1 and TRBJ2-5; D unclear. In germline, CDR1 is MGHRA, CDR2 YSYEKL. The CDR3 is 14 residues long. The ends were cut back, 0 bases at V and 1 base at J, with 6 bases in the middle. CDR3 in DNA: TGCGCCAGCAGCCAAGACCCAGGCCAAGAGACCCAGTACTTC. Its protein product is CASSQDPGQETQYF.

There are many counts of this clonotype. The genes are TRBV12-3 or TRBV12-4 and TRBJ2-7, with 7 bases that match TRBD1. There are 12 residues in the CDR3. The trim removed 7 bases at V and 1 base at J, leaving 1 base unmatched. The CDR3 reads CASMGQSYEQYF. The CDR3 bases are TGTGCCAGCATGGGACAGTCCTACGAGCAGTACTTC.

A few counts support this clonotype. The chain couples TRBV11-2 to TRBJ2-2; 9 nucleotides line up with TRBD2. Trimming cost V 1 base and J 6 bases; bases outside gene matches: 6. The length of the CDR3 is 16 residues. Germline V gene lookup returns CDR1 SGHAT and CDR2 FQNNGV. The CDR3 DNA follows: TGTGCCAGCAGCTTAGTTGCAGCGGGAGGTGCCGGGGAGCTGTTTTTT. Amino acid sequence: CASSLVAAGGAGELFF.

The CDR3 spells CASKRLRRAANTGELFF. CDR3 sequence (DNA): TGTGCCAGCAAGCGTTTAAGGCGCGCCGCGAACACCGGGGAGCTGTTTTTT. This chain uses TRBV6-2 or TRBV6-3 with TRBJ2-2; D is ambiguous. The V gene lost 7 bases and the J gene lost 0 bases, with 18 bases spanning the gap. Germline loops: CDR1 MNHEY, CDR2 SVGEGT. The CDR3 spans 17 residues.